This is a list of T cell receptor beta chains from one sample in a study of T cell responses to AZD1222 COVID-19 vaccine. Repertoires were generated with immunoSEQ multiplex PCR, while TCRdb's copy carries only in-frame clones and drops some. This table holds roughly 100,000 clones, around nine tenths found once. The material sequenced was peripheral blood, taken on day 0 of AZD1222 vaccination. The receptor set was obtained from an adult in good health. Each CDR3 is given with its conserved first and last residue. The D gene is left open where the match is weak. Expanded clones get a size class; other rows say once, few or many, or leave the size out.

D: TRBD1; size: NA; J: TRBJ1-2; V: TRBV12-3/TRBV12-4; DNA: TGTGCCAGCAGTTTAGGACAGGGCTATGGCTACACCTTC; CDR3: CASSLGQGYGYTF
D: NA; size: NA; J: TRBJ2-3; V: TRBV7-9; DNA: TGTGCCAGCAGCTTGATAGGGGGGGGAAGCACAGATACGCAGTATTTT; CDR3: CASSLIGGGSTDTQYF
D: TRBD1; size: NA; J: TRBJ1-3; V: TRBV5-1; DNA: TGCGCCAGCAGCTCCGAACCGGGACAGGGCCCCTCTGGAAACACCATATATTTT; CDR3: CASSSEPGQGPSGNTIYF
D: NA; size: NA; J: TRBJ2-5; V: TRBV12-3/TRBV12-4; DNA: TGTGCCAGCGGACCCGGGGTAAAAGAGACCCAGTACTTC; CDR3: CASGPGVKETQYF
D: NA; size: NA; J: TRBJ1-4; V: TRBV19; DNA: TGTGCCAGTAGTATCGGGACGGGACCTGAAAAACTGTTTTTT; CDR3: CASSIGTGPEKLFF
D: NA; size: NA; J: TRBJ1-2; V: TRBV5-1; DNA: TGCGCCAGCAGCTTGGACCCAGGAGGTTATGGCTACACCTTC; CDR3: CASSLDPGGYGYTF
D: NA; size: few; J: TRBJ2-6; V: TRBV11-3; DNA: TGTGCCAGCAGCTTAGATCAGGGAGGATCAGGCGCGGGGGCCAACGTCCTGACTTTC; CDR3: CASSLDQGGSGAGANVLTF
D: NA; size: NA; J: TRBJ1-2; V: TRBV6-5; DNA: TGTGCCAGCAGGACCGGAAACAGGGCCAACTATGGCTACACCTTC; CDR3: CASRTGNRANYGYTF
D: NA; size: NA; J: TRBJ1-1; V: TRBV13; DNA: TGTGCCAGCAGCCTAGGAGGGGCCCTGAACACTGAAGCTTTCTTT; CDR3: CASSLGGALNTEAFF
D: NA; size: NA; J: TRBJ2-3; V: TRBV20-1; DNA: TGCAGTGCTACGACTGGGTATACGCAGTATTTT; CDR3: CSATTGYTQYF
D: NA; size: NA; J: TRBJ2-5; V: TRBV19; DNA: TGTGCCAGTAGTATAGGCCTAGGGACTGAAGAGACCCAGTACTTC; CDR3: CASSIGLGTEETQYF
D: NA; size: few; J: TRBJ2-7; V: TRBV19; DNA: TGTGCCAGTAGTACCCGGACTGGGGACTACGAGCAGTACTTC; CDR3: CASSTRTGDYEQYF
D: TRBD1; size: NA; J: TRBJ2-7; V: TRBV5-1; DNA: TGCGCCAGCAGCTTGGACAGAAGGACAGGGGGGAACGAGCAGTACTTC; CDR3: CASSLDRRTGGNEQYF
D: NA; size: NA; J: TRBJ2-5; V: TRBV12-3/TRBV12-4; DNA: TGTGCCAGCAGTTTAGCCGAAACAGGGACCCAGTACTTC; CDR3: CASSLAETGTQYF
D: NA; size: NA; J: TRBJ1-1; V: TRBV6-5; DNA: TGTGCCAGCAGCCTCGATGCGAACACTGAAGCTTTCTTT; CDR3: CASSLDANTEAFF
D: NA; size: NA; J: TRBJ2-2; V: TRBV7-8; DNA: TGTGCCAGCAGCTTATTTGGGGTGGGGACCGGGGAGCTGTTTTTT; CDR3: CASSLFGVGTGELFF
D: NA; size: NA; J: TRBJ2-1; V: TRBV7-9; DNA: TGTGCCAGCAGCTTACTAGTGGGGGGAAATGAGCAGTTCTTC; CDR3: CASSLLVGGNEQFF
D: NA; size: once; J: TRBJ2-1; V: TRBV6-5; DNA: TGTGCCAGCAGTTACTCGATCCCTGAGCAGTTCTTC; CDR3: CASSYSIPEQFF
D: TRBD1; size: NA; J: TRBJ2-2; V: TRBV5-1; DNA: TGCGCCAGCAGCTCAACAGGGGTTCGGGACACCGGGGAGCTGTTTTTT; CDR3: CASSSTGVRDTGELFF
D: NA; size: NA; J: TRBJ1-2; V: TRBV12-3/TRBV12-4; DNA: TGTGCCAGCACCTTAGGGGGTGTCCAAGGCTACACCTTC; CDR3: CASTLGGVQGYTF
D: TRBD2; size: NA; J: TRBJ2-5; V: TRBV2; DNA: TGTGCCACTTGGGGGGAGGGAAGAGAGACCCAGTACTTC; CDR3: CATWGEGRETQYF
D: NA; size: NA; J: TRBJ1-6; V: TRBV21-1; DNA: TGTGCCAGCAGTTCTGCCGGGACAGGGTGTTCACCCCTCCACTTT; CDR3: CASSSAGTGCSPLHF
D: TRBD2; size: NA; J: TRBJ2-3; V: TRBV11-2; DNA: TGTGCCAGCAGCTCCACCTCTAGCGGGCCCGGGGGCACAGATACGCAGTATTTT; CDR3: CASSSTSSGPGGTDTQYF
D: TRBD1; size: NA; J: TRBJ1-1; V: TRBV5-5; DNA: TGTGCCAGCAGCCCGGGACAGGGGACTGTGAACACTGAAGCTTTCTTT; CDR3: CASSPGQGTVNTEAFF
D: NA; size: NA; J: TRBJ1-1; V: TRBV7-2; DNA: TGTGCCAGCAGTTCAGGGGTCTTGAACACTGAAGCTTTCTTT; CDR3: CASSSGVLNTEAFF
D: TRBD1; size: NA; J: TRBJ2-7; V: TRBV6-5; DNA: TGTGCCAGCGGGAGGACAGGGACGTACGAGCAGTACTTC; CDR3: CASGRTGTYEQYF
D: NA; size: NA; J: TRBJ1-1; V: TRBV7-9; DNA: TGTGCCAGCACCCGATTGCCGAAGGGGGACACTGAAGCTTTCTTT; CDR3: CASTRLPKGDTEAFF
D: TRBD1; size: NA; J: TRBJ1-2; V: TRBV27; DNA: TGTGCCAGCAGGATGGAGACAGGGGCAAACTATGGCTACACCTTC; CDR3: CASRMETGANYGYTF
D: NA; size: NA; J: TRBJ1-2; V: TRBV27; DNA: TGTGACACCAGCCCCTGTGGCTACACCTTC; CDR3: CDTSPCGYTF
D: NA; size: NA; J: TRBJ1-2; V: TRBV5-1; DNA: TGCGCCAGCAGCTTGGGGGCCGGATATGGCTACACCTTC; CDR3: CASSLGAGYGYTF
D: NA; size: NA; J: TRBJ2-4; V: TRBV6-1; DNA: TGTGCCAGCAGTGAAGTTCAGGGTTCGGGGAACATTCAGTACTTC; CDR3: CASSEVQGSGNIQYF
D: TRBD1; size: NA; J: TRBJ1-2; V: TRBV19; DNA: TGTGCCAGTAGCCCCGGACAGGGGGACTATGGCTACACCTTC; CDR3: CASSPGQGDYGYTF
D: NA; size: NA; J: TRBJ2-1; V: TRBV14; DNA: TGTGCCAGCAGCCAAGATTCGAGGGGGGGCCGATTCCCCGAGCAGTTCTTC; CDR3: CASSQDSRGGRFPEQFF
D: TRBD1; size: NA; J: TRBJ2-7; V: TRBV2; DNA: TGTGCCAGCAGTTACCATCAGGGGGCGGGTTCCTACGAGCAGTACTTC; CDR3: CASSYHQGAGSYEQYF
D: NA; size: NA; J: TRBJ2-7; V: TRBV12-5; DNA: TGTGCTAGTGGTTTGGTAGTGGCAAGGCCCTACGAGCAGTACTTC; CDR3: CASGLVVARPYEQYF
D: NA; size: NA; J: TRBJ1-5; V: TRBV12-5; DNA: TGTGCTAGTGGTTTGGTACTGGCCAGGAATAGCAATCAGCCCCAGCATTTT; CDR3: CASGLVLARNSNQPQHF
D: NA; size: once; J: TRBJ1-6; V: TRBV9; DNA: TGTGCCAGCAGCGAGACAGGCATGAGCTCCTATAATTCACCCCTCCACTTT; CDR3: CASSETGMSSYNSPLHF
D: NA; size: NA; J: TRBJ1-1; V: TRBV10-3; DNA: TGTGCCATCAAACCCGGGACGGATTTTACTGAAGCTTTCTTT; CDR3: CAIKPGTDFTEAFF
D: NA; size: NA; J: TRBJ1-2; V: TRBV3-1/TRBV3-2; DNA: TGTGCCAGCAGCCAAGATACTATAACGGGGGGCTACACCTTC; CDR3: CASSQDTITGGYTF
D: NA; size: NA; J: TRBJ2-3; V: TRBV5-1; DNA: TGCGCCAGCAGCTTGGAGGGGATGGGGTTCACAGATACGCAGTATTTT; CDR3: CASSLEGMGFTDTQYF
D: TRBD1; size: NA; J: TRBJ1-3; V: TRBV4-1; DNA: TGCGCCAGCAGCTCACGGGACAGCTCTGGAAACACCATATATTTT; CDR3: CASSSRDSSGNTIYF
D: NA; size: NA; J: TRBJ1-5; V: TRBV27; DNA: TGTGCCAGCAGCTCTACCACGGGGAATAGCAATCAGCCCCAGCATTTT; CDR3: CASSSTTGNSNQPQHF
D: NA; size: NA; J: TRBJ2-2; V: TRBV5-1; DNA: TGCGCCAGCAGCTTTGTAACCGTCACAGGGTCCGGGGAGCTGTTTTTT; CDR3: CASSFVTVTGSGELFF
D: NA; size: NA; J: TRBJ2-3; V: TRBV5-1; DNA: TGCGCCAGCAGCTTGGAAGGAGGGGGCGAGGTGGATACGCAGTATTTT; CDR3: CASSLEGGGEVDTQYF
D: TRBD1; size: NA; J: TRBJ2-7; V: TRBV5-1; DNA: TGCGCCAGCAGCTCCCTCGGACAGGGGATTGGTAGCTACGAGCAGTACTTC; CDR3: CASSSLGQGIGSYEQYF
D: TRBD2; size: NA; J: TRBJ2-7; V: TRBV7-2; DNA: TGTGCCAGCAGCTTGGCCAGCGGGGGCTACGAGCAGTACTTC; CDR3: CASSLASGGYEQYF
D: NA; size: NA; J: TRBJ1-2; V: TRBV6-5; DNA: TGTGCCAGCAGTTACCTTGGGGGCAGCTATGGCTACACCTTC; CDR3: CASSYLGGSYGYTF
D: TRBD1; size: NA; J: TRBJ2-1; V: TRBV11-2; DNA: TGTGCCAGCAGCTCGACAGGGTGGTCTCAGTTCTTC; CDR3: CASSSTGWSQFF
D: NA; size: few; J: TRBJ2-1; V: TRBV2; DNA: TGTGCCAGCAGTGAGGGGACGGGACTGTACAATGAGCAGTTCTTC; CDR3: CASSEGTGLYNEQFF
D: NA; size: once; J: TRBJ2-6; V: TRBV6-5; DNA: TGTGCCAGCAGTTATTTCGGGGGAACTGGGGCCAACGTCCTGACTTTC; CDR3: CASSYFGGTGANVLTF
D: NA; size: NA; J: TRBJ1-1; V: TRBV2; DNA: TGTGCCAGCAGCGGGGGACGGTCTTACACTGAAGCTTTCTTT; CDR3: CASSGGRSYTEAFF
D: TRBD2; size: NA; J: TRBJ2-7; V: TRBV4-1; DNA: TGCGCCAGCAGCCAAGAGGGAGGACTAGCGGTGTCCTACGAGCAGTACTTC; CDR3: CASSQEGGLAVSYEQYF
D: TRBD1; size: NA; J: TRBJ1-4; V: TRBV5-8; DNA: TGTGCCAGCAGCTTTCAGGGGGTTAATGAAAAACTGTTTTTT; CDR3: CASSFQGVNEKLFF
D: NA; size: NA; J: TRBJ2-1; V: TRBV7-8; DNA: TGTGCCAGCAGCTTTTGGTATCCCGATTCCTACAATGAGCAGTTCTTC; CDR3: CASSFWYPDSYNEQFF
D: NA; size: NA; J: TRBJ2-1; V: TRBV30; DNA: TGTGCCTGGAGTAATCAGGGTTGGAATGAGCAGTTCTTC; CDR3: CAWSNQGWNEQFF
D: NA; size: NA; J: TRBJ1-2; V: TRBV19; DNA: TGTGCCAGTAGTCAGGGCGTCTGGGGCTACACCTTC; CDR3: CASSQGVWGYTF
D: NA; size: NA; J: TRBJ1-1; V: TRBV30; DNA: TGTGCCTGGAGTGCGGGACTCCTAGTAGGCACTGAAGCTTTCTTT; CDR3: CAWSAGLLVGTEAFF
D: TRBD1; size: NA; J: TRBJ1-2; V: TRBV29-1; DNA: TGCAGCGTTGAACTGGCGGGACAGAACTATGGCTACACCTTC; CDR3: CSVELAGQNYGYTF